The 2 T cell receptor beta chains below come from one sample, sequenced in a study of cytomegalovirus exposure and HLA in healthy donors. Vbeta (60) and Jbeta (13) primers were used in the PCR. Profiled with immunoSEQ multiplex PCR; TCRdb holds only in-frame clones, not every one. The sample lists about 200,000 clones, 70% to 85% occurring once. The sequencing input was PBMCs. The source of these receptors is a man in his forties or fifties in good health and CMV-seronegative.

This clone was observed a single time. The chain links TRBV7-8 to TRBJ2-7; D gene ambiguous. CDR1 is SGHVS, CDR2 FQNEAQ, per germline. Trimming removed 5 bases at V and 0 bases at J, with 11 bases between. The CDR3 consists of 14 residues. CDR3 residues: CASSATESSYEQYF. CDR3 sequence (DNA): TGTGCCAGCAGCGCGACGGAGAGCTCCTACGAGCAGTACTTC. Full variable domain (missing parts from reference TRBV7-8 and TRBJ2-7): GAGVSQSPRYKVAKRGQDVALRCDPISGHVSLFWYQQALGQGPEFLTYFQNEAQLDKSGLPSDRFFAERPEGSVSTLKIQRTQQEDSAVYLCASSATESSYEQYFGPGTRLTVT.

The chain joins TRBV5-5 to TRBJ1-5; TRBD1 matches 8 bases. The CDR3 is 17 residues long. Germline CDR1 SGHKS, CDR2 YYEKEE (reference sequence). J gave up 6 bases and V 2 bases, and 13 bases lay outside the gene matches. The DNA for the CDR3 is TGTGCCAGCAGCTTTGGGGACAGGATTCCGGTCACTCAGCCCCAGCATTTT. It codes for CASSFGDRIPVTQPQHF.